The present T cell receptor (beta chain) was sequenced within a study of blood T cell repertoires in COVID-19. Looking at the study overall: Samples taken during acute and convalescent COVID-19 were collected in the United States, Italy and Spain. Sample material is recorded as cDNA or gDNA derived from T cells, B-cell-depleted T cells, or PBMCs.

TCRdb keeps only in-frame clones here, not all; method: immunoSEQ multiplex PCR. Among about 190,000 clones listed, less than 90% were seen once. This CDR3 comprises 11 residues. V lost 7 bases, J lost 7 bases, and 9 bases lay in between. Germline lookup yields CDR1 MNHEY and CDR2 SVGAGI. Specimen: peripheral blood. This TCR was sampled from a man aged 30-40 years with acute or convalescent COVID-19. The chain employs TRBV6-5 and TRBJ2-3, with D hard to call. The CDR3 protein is CASKSPNTQYF. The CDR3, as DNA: TGTGCCAGCAAGAGCCCCAATACGCAGTATTTT.